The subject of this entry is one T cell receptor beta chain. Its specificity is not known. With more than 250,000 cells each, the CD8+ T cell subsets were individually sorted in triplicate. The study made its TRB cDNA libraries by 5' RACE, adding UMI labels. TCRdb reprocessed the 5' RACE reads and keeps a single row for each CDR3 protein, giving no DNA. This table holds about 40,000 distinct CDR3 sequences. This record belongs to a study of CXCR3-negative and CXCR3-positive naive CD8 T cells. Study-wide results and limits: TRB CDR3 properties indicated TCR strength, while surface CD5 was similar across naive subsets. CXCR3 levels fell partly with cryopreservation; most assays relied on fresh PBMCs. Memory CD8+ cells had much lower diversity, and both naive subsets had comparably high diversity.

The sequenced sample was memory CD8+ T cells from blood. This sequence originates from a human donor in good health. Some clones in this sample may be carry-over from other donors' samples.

This chain's CDR3 is CASSLAAAGTPYGYTF. The J gene is TRBJ1-2, the V gene TRBV12-3 or TRBV12-4; as DNA is missing, the TRBD1 call by TCRdb cannot be tested. This CDR3 is built from 16 residues.